This T cell receptor (beta chain) was identified in a study of Ad26.COV2.S vaccination and SARS-CoV-2 variants (dated by TCRdb to about 2021). Regarding the study in general: Vaccine-arm donors came from COV1001, a multicentre, randomized, double-blind, placebo-controlled phase I-IIa trial of Ad26.COV2.S in healthy adults. Ad26.COV2.S was administered intramuscularly at 5 x 10^10 or 1 x 10^11 viral particles, either as a single shot or as two shots given 56 days apart. Sequencing of the TCRbeta repertoire served to evaluate the specificity and breadth of SARS-CoV-2-reactive T cell receptors following Ad26.COV2.S vaccination. A total of around 32 samples were included in the TCR-sequenced set, comprising roughly 20 Ad26.COV2.S vaccine recipients, 5 placebo recipients and 8 SARS-CoV-2 convalescent individuals. Trial participants were randomized into five groups of five: low-dose or high-dose Ad26.COV2.S given once or twice, or placebo on both occasions. Blinding of investigators to trial group allocation was maintained during experiments and outcome assessment.

To note about this clone: Its antigen is unknown. Base-call qualities are not available, and no considerably larger clone is one nucleotide away.

The treatment or condition label on this specimen signifies: roughly 20 received Ad26.COV2.S at low or high dose, single or two shots; roughly five received placebo; per-sample allocation not given. Repertoires of vaccine and placebo recipients were sequenced from samples taken on day 63 after the first injection. In Cohort 1b, 25 adults aged 18-55 years were enrolled at a single site in Boston, USA, between 29 July and 7 August 2020. Ad26.COV2.S consisted of a replication-incompetent adenovirus type 26 vector by which a prefusion-stabilized SARS-CoV-2 spike protein from the original Wuhan strain was expressed. After removal of 6 bases from V and 3 bases from J, the junction retains 7 bases not matched to a gene. As encoded in the germline V gene, CDR1 is ENHRY while CDR2 is SYGVKD. The CDR3 runs 14 residues from the cysteine to the phenylalanine. The entry retains the CDR3 DNA only, 42 bases that are in frame from base 1.

The immunoSEQ Assay was the method used to sequence TCRbeta CDR3 regions. After extraction, genomic DNA underwent amplification by bias-controlled multiplex PCR, followed by high-throughput sequencing. The paper's data handling went like this. To quantify the absolute abundance of every unique TCRbeta CDR3 region, sequences were collapsed and filtered. T cell fraction was estimated by normalizing TCRbeta template counts to usable DNA, which was measured by amplifying reference genes present in all nucleated cells. Repertoire TCRs were annotated as SARS-CoV-2-specific by exact matching of V gene, CDR3 amino acid sequence and J gene to a known reactive TCR set. The reference SARS-CoV-2 TCR set was obtained from MIRA and was filtered for enrichment in COVID-19-positive ImmuneCODE repertoires, whereby public or cross-reactive TCRs were removed. Using the MIRA antigens, annotated TCRs were further analysed by specific ORF or by position within an ORF. Depth was the summed frequency of annotated unique rearrangements, while breadth was defined as annotated unique rearrangements over total unique productive rearrangements. Two-sided Wilcoxon rank-sum tests were used to compare TCR breadth between groups. Here the immuneACCESS table is served through TCRdb, limited to in-frame sequences with V and J called. Missing clones are a known gap in these copies; in checked studies unresolved V genes cover under half, and the rest lacks a known reason. D and trimming come from the DNA, and the V and J calls and clone size come from that table. This sample holds approximately 400,000 clones; roughly 84% were observed only once. 2.5% to 3.5% of the sample belongs to the ten largest clones.

Study-level results and caveats: Ad26.COV2.S recipients had higher spike-specific TCR breadth than placebo recipients (P = 0.0014). The study was not powered to compare responses between vaccine doses or regimens. Substantial breadth of spike-specific CD8+ and CD4+ T cell responses was reported after vaccination. Vaccine and placebo recipients had comparable non-spike TCR breadth, which fits with the vaccine containing only spike. According to the authors, total T cell responses may have been underestimated by the TCR breadth and depth analyses.

This specimen was peripheral blood, taken in a trial of Ad26.COV2.S vaccine versus placebo. The source is a person aged 18-60 years who received the Ad26.COV2.S COVID-19 vaccine or a placebo. Recombination joined TRBV10-3 with TRBJ2-5; 7 junctional bases match TRBD2. The CDR3 sequence is CAIRRAAGEETQYF. The nucleotide sequence reads as follows: TGTGCCATCAGAAGGGCGGCGGGAGAAGAGACCCAGTACTTC.